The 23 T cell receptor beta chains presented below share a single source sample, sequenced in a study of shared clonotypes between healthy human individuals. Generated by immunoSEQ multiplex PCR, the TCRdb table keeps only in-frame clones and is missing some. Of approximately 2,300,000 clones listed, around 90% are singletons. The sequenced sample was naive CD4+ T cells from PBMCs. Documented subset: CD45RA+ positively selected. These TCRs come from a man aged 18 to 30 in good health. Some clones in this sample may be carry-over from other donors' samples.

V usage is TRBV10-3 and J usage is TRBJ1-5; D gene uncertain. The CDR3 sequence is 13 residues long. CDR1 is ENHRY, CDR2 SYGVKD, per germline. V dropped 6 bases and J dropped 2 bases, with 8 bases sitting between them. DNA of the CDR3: TGTGCCATCAGAGGAGCTGGCAATCAGCCCCAGCATTTT. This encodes CAIRGAGNQPQHF.

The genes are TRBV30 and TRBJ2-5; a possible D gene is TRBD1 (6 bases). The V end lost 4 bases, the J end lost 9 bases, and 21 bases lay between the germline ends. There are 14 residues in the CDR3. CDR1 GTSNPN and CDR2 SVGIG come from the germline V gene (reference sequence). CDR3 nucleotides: TGTGCCTGGAAAGCTAGGACAGAGGTGGTGCCCCAGTACTTC. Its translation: CAWKARTEVVPQYF.

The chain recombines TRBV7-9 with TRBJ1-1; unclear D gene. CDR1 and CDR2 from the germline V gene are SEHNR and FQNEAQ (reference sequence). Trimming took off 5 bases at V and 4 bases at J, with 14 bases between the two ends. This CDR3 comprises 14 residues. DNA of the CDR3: TGTGCCAGCAGCCCGATGAGGACGGGCACTGAAGCTTTCTTT. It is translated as CASSPMRTGTEAFF.

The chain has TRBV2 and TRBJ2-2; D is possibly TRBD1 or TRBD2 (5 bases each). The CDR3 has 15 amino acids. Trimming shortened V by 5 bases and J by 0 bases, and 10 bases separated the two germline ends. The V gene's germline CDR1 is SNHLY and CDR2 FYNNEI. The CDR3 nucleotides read TGTGCCAGCAGTCCCGGGACGGCGAACACCGGGGAGCTGTTTTTT. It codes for CASSPGTANTGELFF.

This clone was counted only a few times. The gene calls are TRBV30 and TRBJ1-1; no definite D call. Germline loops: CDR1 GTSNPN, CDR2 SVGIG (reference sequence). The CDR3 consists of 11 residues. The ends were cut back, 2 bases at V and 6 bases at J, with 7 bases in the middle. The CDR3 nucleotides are TGTGCCTGGAGTTTCTGGGCTGAAGCTTTCTTT. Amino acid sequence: CAWSFWAEAFF.

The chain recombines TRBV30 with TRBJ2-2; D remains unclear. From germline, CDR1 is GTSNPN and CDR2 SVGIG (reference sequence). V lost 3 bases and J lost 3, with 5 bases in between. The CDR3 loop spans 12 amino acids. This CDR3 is CAWRRDTGELFF. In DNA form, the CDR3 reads TGTGCCTGGAGACGGGACACCGGGGAGCTGTTTTTT. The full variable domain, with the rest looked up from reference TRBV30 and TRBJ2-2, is SQTIHQWPATLVQPVGSPLSLECTVEGTSNPNLYWYRQAAGRGLQLLFYSVGIGQISSEVPQNLSASRPQDRQFILSSKKLLLSDSGFYLCAWRRDTGELFFGEGSRLTVL.

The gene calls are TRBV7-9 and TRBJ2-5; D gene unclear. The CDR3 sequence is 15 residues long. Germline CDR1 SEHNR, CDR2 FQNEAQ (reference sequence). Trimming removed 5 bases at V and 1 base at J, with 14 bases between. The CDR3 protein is CASSPVTGAQETQYF. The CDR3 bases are TGTGCCAGCAGCCCCGTCACGGGTGCCCAAGAGACCCAGTACTTC.

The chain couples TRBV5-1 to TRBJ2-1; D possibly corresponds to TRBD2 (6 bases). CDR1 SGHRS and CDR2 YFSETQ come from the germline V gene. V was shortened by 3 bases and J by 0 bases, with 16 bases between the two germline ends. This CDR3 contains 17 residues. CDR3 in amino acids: CASSWTLAASSYNEQFF. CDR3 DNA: TGCGCCAGCAGCTGGACGTTAGCGGCCAGCTCCTACAATGAGCAGTTCTTC.

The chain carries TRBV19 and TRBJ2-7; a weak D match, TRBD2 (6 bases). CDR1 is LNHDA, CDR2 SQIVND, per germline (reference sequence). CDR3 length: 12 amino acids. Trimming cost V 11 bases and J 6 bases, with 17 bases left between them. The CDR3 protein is CASRGSGSEQYF. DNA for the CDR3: TGTGCCTCGAGGGGCAGCGGGTCCGAGCAGTACTTC.

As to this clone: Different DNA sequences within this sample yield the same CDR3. CDR3 in DNA: TGTGCCAGCTCACCGGGGCCAGGGGTGGAGACCCAGTACTTC. Translation gives CASSPGPGVETQYF. The chain uses TRBV18 and TRBJ2-5; D is possibly TRBD1 (6 bases). Deletions cut 3 bases from V and 5 bases from J, with 13 bases between. Germline lookup yields CDR1 KGHSH and CDR2 LQKENI. This CDR3 comprises 14 residues.

CDR3 amino acids: CASSFSGLAEYEQYF. DNA of the CDR3: TGTGCCAGCAGTTTCTCAGGACTAGCGGAGTACGAGCAGTACTTC. V is TRBV27 and J is TRBJ2-7, with 10 bases matching TRBD2. With V trimmed by 3 bases and J by 4 bases, 6 bases remained unmatched. The CDR3 totals 15 residues. Germline-derived CDR1 and CDR2 are MNHEY and SMNVEV (reference sequence).

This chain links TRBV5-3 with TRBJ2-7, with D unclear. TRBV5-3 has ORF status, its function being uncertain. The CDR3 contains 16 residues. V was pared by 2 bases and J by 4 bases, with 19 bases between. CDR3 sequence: CARSLRAPPLGYEQYF. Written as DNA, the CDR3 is TGTGCCAGAAGCTTAAGGGCCCCACCGTTAGGGTACGAGCAGTACTTC.

The CDR3 region is CAWRATDSTIPGNTIYF. The CDR3 nucleotides are TGTGCCTGGAGGGCGACGGATTCGACTATCCCTGGAAACACCATATATTTT. The chain is built from TRBV30 and TRBJ1-3; D unresolved. The CDR3 runs to 17 residues. The V end lost 3 bases, the J end lost 2 bases, and 20 bases lay between the germline ends. The germline V gene encodes CDR1 GTSNPN and CDR2 SVGIG (reference sequence).

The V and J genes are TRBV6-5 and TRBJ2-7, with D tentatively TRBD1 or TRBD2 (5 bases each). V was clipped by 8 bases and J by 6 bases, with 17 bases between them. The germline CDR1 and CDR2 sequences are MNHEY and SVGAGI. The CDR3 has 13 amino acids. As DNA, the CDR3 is TGTGCCAGCGGGGCAGCTCCTCGGGGCGAGCAGTACTTC. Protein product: CASGAAPRGEQYF.

CDR3 residues: CASSFLRTPDTGELFF. CDR3 DNA sequence: TGTGCCAGCAGTTTCCTGAGGACCCCAGACACCGGGGAGCTGTTTTTT. The chain combines TRBV28 with TRBJ2-2; D gene unclear. The CDR3 is made up of 16 amino acids. The germline CDR1 and CDR2 sequences are MDHEN and SYDVKM. The V end lost 3 bases, the J end lost 3 bases, and 14 bases lay between the germline ends.

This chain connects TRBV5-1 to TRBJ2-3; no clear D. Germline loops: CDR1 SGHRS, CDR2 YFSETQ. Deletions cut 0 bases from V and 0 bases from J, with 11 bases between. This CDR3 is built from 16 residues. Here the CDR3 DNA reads TGCGCCAGCAGCTTGGGTACATCCCCTAGCACAGATACGCAGTATTTT. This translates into CASSLGTSPSTDTQYF.

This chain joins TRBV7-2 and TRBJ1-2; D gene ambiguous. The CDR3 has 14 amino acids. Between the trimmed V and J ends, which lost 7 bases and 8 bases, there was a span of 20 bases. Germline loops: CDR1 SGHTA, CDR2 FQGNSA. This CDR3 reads CASTRSERTGGYTF. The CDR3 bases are TGTGCCAGCACTAGAAGTGAAAGGACGGGGGGCTACACCTTC.

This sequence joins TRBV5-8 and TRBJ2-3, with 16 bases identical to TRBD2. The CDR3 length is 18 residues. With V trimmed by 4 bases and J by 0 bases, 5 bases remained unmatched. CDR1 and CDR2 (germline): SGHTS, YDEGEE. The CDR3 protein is CASSPGTSGRGSTDTQYF. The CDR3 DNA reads TGTGCCAGCAGCCCCGGGACTAGCGGGAGGGGTAGCACAGATACGCAGTATTTT.

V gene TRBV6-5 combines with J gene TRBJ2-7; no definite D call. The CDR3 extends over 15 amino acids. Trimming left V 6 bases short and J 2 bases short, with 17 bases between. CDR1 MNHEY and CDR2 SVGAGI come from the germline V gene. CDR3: CASSFLGASTYEQYF. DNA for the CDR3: TGTGCCAGCAGCTTCCTCGGTGCTTCTACCTACGAGCAGTACTTC.

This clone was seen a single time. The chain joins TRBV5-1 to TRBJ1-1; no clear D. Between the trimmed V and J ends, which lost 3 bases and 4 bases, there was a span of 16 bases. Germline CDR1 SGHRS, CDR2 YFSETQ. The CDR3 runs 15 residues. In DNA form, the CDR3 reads TGCGCCAGCAGCTCCTACCGGGCATCTGGCACTGAAGCTTTCTTT. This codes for CASSSYRASGTEAFF.

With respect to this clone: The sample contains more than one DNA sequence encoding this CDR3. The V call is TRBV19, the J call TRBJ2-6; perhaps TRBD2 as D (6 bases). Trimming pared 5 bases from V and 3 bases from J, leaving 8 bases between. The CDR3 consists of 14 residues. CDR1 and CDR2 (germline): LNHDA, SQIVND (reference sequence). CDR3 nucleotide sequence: TGTGCCAGTAGTCCCGGGGGTGGGGCCAACGTCCTGACTTTC. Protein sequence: CASSPGGGANVLTF.

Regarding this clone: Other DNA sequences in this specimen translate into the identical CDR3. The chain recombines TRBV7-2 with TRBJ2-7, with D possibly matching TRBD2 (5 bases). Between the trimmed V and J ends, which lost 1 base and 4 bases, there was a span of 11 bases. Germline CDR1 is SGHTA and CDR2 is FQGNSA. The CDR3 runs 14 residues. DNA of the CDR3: TGTGCCAGCAGCTTAGAGGCGGGTAGGTACGAGCAGTACTTC. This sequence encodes CASSLEAGRYEQYF.

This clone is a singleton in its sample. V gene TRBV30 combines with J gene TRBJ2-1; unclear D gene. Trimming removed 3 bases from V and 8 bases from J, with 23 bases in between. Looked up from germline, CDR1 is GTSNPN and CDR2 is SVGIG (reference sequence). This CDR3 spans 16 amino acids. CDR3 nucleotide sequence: TGTGCCTGGAGACCCCTTTGGTCTGGGTTGCGCGATGAGCAGTTCTTC. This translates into CAWRPLWSGLRDEQFF.